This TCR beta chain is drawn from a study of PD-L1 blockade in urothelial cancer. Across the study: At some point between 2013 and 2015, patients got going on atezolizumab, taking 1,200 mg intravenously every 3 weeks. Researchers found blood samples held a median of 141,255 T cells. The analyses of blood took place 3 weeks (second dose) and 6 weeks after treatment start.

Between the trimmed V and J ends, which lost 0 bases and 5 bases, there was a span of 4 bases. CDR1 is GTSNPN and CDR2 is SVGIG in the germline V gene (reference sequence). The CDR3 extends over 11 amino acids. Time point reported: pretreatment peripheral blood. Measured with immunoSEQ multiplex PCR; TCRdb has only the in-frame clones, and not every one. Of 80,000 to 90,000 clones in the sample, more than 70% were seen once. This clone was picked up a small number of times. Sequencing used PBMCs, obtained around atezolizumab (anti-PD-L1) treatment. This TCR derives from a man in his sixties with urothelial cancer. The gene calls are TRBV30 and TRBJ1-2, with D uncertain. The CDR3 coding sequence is TGTGCCTGGAGTGTACAGTATGGCTACACCTTC. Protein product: CAWSVQYGYTF.